This T cell receptor beta chain comes out of a study of cytomegalovirus exposure and HLA in healthy donors. Points from the study as a whole: The study put some 160 TCR beta chains on its list as cytomegalovirus-associated. For most TCR sequences rarity was the rule, although some public TCRs occurred in many donors.

The donors were members of the validation cohort comprising 120 subjects, separate from the roughly 690-subject first cohort. The CDR3 has 16 amino acids. Trimming took 3 bases from V and 1 from J, leaving 16 bases between them. CDR1 and CDR2 from the germline V gene are SGDLS and YYNGEE. Method: immunoSEQ multiplex PCR; TCRdb's copy keeps in-frame clones and lacks some. The table shows 200,000 to 250,000 clones, with over 70% occurring only once. Notes on this clone: Its antigen is undetermined.

The rearrangement joins TRBV9 to TRBJ1-1; D possibly corresponds to TRBD1 (5 bases). The receptor's source is a woman in her twenties or thirties in good health and CMV-seropositive. Material for sequencing was PBMCs. The CDR3 bases are TGTGCCAGCAGCGGGCCGGGACTCAAGGGGAACACTGAAGCTTTCTTT. Encoded protein: CASSGPGLKGNTEAFF.